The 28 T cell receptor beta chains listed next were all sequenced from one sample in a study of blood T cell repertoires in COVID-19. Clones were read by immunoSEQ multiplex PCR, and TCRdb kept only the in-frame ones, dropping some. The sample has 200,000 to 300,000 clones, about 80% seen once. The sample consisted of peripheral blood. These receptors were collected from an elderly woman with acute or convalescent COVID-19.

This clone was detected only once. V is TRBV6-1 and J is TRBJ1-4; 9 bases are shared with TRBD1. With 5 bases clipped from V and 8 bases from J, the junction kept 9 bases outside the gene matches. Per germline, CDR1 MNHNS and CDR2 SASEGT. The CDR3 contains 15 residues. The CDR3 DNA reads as TGTGCCAGCAGTCGGGACAGGGTTTCGGACGAAAAACTGTTTTTT. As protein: CASSRDRVSDEKLFF.

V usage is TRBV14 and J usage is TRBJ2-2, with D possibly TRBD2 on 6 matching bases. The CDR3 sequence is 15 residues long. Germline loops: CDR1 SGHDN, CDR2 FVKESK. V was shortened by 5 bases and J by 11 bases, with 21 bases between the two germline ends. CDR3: CASSADSGWDGELFF. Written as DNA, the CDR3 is TGTGCCAGCAGCGCCGACAGCGGGTGGGACGGCGAGCTGTTTTTT.

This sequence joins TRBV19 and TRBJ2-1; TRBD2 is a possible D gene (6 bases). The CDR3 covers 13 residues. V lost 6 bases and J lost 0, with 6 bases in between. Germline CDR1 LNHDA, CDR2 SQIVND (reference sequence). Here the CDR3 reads CASSGGSYNEQFF. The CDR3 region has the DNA TGTGCCAGTAGCGGGGGCTCCTACAATGAGCAGTTCTTC.

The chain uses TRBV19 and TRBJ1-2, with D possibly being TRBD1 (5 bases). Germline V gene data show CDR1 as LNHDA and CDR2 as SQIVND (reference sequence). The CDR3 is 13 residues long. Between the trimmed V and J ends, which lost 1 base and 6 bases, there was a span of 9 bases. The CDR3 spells CASSIARVDGYTF. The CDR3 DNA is TGTGCCAGTAGTATAGCCAGGGTTGATGGCTACACCTTC. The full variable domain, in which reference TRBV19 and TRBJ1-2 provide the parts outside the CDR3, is DGGITQSPKYLFRKEGQNVTLSCEQNLNHDAMYWYRQDPGQGLRLIYYSQIVNDFQKGDIAEGYSVSREKKESFPLTVTSAQKNPTAFYLCASSIARVDGYTFGSGTRLTVV.

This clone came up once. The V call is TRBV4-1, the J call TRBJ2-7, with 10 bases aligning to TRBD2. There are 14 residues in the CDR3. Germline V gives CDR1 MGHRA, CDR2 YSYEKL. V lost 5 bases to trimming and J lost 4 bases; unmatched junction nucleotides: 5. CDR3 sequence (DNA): TGCGCCAGCAGCTTGGGGACTAGCGTATACGAGCAGTACTTC. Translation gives CASSLGTSVYEQYF.

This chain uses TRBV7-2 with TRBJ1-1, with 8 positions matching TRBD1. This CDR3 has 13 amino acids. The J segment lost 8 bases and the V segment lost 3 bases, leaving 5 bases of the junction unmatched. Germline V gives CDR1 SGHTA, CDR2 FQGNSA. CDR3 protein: CASSFLGQGEAFF. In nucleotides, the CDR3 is TGTGCCAGCAGCTTCCTAGGACAGGGCGAAGCTTTCTTT. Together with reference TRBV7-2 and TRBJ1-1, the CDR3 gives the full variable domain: GAGVSQSPSNKVTEKGKDVELRCDPISGHTALYWYRQSLGQGLEFLIYFQGNSAPDKSGLPSDRFSAERTGGSVSTLTIQRTQQEDSAVYLCASSFLGQGEAFFGQGTRLTVV.

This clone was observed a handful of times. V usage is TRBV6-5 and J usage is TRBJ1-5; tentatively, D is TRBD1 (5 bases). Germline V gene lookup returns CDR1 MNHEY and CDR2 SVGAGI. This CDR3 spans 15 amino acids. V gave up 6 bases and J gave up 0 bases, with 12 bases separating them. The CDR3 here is CASSQGPNSNQPQHF. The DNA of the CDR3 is TGTGCCAGCAGCCAGGGCCCCAATAGCAATCAGCCCCAGCATTTT.

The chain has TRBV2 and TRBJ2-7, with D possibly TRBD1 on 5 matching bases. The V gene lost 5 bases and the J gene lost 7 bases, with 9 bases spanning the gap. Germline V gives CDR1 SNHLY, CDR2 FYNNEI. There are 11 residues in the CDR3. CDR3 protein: CASSSAGEQYF. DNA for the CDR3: TGTGCCAGCAGTTCCGCAGGGGAGCAGTACTTC.

This CDR3 is CASRDLNTGELFF. In nucleotides, the CDR3 is TGCGCCAGCAGGGACTTGAACACCGGGGAGCTGTTTTTT. The chain joins TRBV5-1 to TRBJ2-2; D is possibly TRBD2 (5 bases). The V gene's germline CDR1 is SGHRS and CDR2 YFSETQ. The CDR3 consists of 13 residues. V lost 5 bases, J lost 1 base, and 6 bases lay in between. Full variable domain (missing parts from reference TRBV5-1 and TRBJ2-2): KAGVTQTPRYLIKTRGQQVTLSCSPISGHRSVSWYQQTPGQGLQFLFEYFSETQRNKGNFPGRFSGRQFSNSRSEMNVSTLELGDSALYLCASRDLNTGELFFGEGSRLTVL.

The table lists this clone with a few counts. The CDR3: CASSPRTGLTDTQYF. The CDR3 coding sequence is TGTGCCAGCAGCCCCCGGACGGGACTCACAGATACGCAGTATTTT. The chain links TRBV7-2 to TRBJ2-3, with D possibly being TRBD2 (6 bases). CDR3 length: 15 residues. The V gene lost 5 bases and the J gene lost 2 bases, with 14 bases spanning the gap. The V gene's germline CDR1 is SGHTA and CDR2 FQGNSA. Complete variable domain (other parts from reference TRBV7-2 and TRBJ2-3): GAGVSQSPSNKVTEKGKDVELRCDPISGHTALYWYRQSLGQGLEFLIYFQGNSAPDKSGLPSDRFSAERTGGSVSTLTIQRTQQEDSAVYLCASSPRTGLTDTQYFGPGTRLTVL.

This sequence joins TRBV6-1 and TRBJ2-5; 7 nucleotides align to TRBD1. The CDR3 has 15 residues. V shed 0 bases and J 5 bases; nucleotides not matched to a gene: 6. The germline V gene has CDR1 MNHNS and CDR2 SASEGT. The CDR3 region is CASSEARGGWETQYF. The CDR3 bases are TGTGCCAGCAGTGAAGCGAGAGGGGGCTGGGAGACCCAGTACTTC.

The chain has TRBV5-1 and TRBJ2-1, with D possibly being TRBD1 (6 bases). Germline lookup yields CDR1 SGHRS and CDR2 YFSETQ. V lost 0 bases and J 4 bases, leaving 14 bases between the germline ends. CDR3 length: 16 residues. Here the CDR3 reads CASSLAAGASYNEQFF. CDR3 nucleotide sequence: TGCGCCAGCAGCTTGGCGGCAGGGGCTTCGTACAATGAGCAGTTCTTC. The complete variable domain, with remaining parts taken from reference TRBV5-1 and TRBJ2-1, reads KAGVTQTPRYLIKTRGQQVTLSCSPISGHRSVSWYQQTPGQGLQFLFEYFSETQRNKGNFPGRFSGRQFSNSRSEMNVSTLELGDSALYLCASSLAAGASYNEQFFGPGTRLTVL.

CDR3 nucleotide sequence: TGTGCCAGCGGCGAGGGAGGGGCCTCCAAAAACATTCAGTACTTC. It translates to CASGEGGASKNIQYF. This rearrangement joins TRBV28 to TRBJ2-4; 7 nucleotides match TRBD2. The CDR3 extends over 15 amino acids. Trimming removed 8 bases from V and 2 bases from J; junction bases left unmatched: 9. CDR1 and CDR2 (germline): MDHEN, SYDVKM.

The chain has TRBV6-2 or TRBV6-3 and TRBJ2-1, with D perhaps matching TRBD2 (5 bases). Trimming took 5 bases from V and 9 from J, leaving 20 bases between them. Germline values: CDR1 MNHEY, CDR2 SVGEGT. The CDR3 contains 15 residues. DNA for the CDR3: TGTGCCAGCAGTCGCCGGACTCCTTCCCTGAGTGAGCAGTTCTTC. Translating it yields CASSRRTPSLSEQFF.

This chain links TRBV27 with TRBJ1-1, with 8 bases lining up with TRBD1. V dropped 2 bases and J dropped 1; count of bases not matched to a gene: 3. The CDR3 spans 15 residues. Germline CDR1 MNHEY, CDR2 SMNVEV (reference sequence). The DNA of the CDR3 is TGTGCCAGCAGTTTAGGGACAGGAGGGAACACTGAAGCTTTCTTT. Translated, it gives CASSLGTGGNTEAFF.

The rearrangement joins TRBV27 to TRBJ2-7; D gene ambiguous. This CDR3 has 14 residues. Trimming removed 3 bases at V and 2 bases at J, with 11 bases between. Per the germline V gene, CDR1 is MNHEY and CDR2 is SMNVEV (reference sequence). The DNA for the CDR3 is TGTGCCAGCAGTTTTGATCAGGTAGCCTACGAGCAGTACTTC. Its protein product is CASSFDQVAYEQYF.

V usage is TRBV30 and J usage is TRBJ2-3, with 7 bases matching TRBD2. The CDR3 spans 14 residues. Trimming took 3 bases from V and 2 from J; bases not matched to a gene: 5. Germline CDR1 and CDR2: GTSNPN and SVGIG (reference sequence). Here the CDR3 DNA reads TGTGCCTGGAGGTCTAGCGGTTCCACAGATACGCAGTATTTT. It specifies CAWRSSGSTDTQYF.

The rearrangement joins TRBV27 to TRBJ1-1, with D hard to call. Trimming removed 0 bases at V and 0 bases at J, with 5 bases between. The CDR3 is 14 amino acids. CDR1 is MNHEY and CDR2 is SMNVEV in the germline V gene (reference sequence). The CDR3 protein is CASSLSRMNTEAFF. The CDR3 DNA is TGTGCCAGCAGTTTATCCAGGATGAACACTGAAGCTTTCTTT.

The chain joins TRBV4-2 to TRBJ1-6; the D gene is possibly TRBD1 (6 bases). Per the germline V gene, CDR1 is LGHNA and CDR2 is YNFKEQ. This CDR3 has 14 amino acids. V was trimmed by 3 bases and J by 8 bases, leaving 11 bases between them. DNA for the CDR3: TGTGCCAGCAGCCAGCAAAACAGGGATTCACCCCTCCACTTT. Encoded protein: CASSQQNRDSPLHF.

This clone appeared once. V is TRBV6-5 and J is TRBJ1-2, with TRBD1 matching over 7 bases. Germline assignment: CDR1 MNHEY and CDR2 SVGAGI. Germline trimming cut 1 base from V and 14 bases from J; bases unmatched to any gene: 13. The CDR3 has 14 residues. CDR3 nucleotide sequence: TGTGCCAGCAGTTACTTAGGACAGGCCCTTAGGTTAACCTTC. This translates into CASSYLGQALRLTF.

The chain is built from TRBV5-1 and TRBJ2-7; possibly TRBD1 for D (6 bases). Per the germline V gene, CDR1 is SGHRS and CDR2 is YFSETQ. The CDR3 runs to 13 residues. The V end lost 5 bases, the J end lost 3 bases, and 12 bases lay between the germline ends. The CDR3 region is CASRRDIGYEQYF. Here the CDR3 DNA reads TGCGCCAGCAGAAGGGACATCGGCTACGAGCAGTACTTC.

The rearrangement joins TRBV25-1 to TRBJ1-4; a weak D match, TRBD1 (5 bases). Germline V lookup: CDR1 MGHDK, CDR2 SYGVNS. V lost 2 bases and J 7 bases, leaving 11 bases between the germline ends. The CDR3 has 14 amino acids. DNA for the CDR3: TGTGCCAGCAGTGAAGGGGGGGGTCGTGAAAAACTGTTTTTT. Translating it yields CASSEGGGREKLFF. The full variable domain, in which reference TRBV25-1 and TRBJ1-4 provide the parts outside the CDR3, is EADIYQTPRYLVIGTGKKITLECSQTMGHDKMYWYQQDPGMELHLIHYSYGVNSTEKGDLSSESTVSRIRTEHFPLTLESARPSHTSQYLCASSEGGGREKLFFGSGTQLSVL.

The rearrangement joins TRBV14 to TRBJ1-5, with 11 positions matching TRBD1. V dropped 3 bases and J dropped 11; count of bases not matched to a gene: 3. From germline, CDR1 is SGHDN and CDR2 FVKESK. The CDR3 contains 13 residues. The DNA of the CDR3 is TGTGCCAGCAGCCAGTTGGGACAGGGGGCCCAGCATTTT. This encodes CASSQLGQGAQHF.

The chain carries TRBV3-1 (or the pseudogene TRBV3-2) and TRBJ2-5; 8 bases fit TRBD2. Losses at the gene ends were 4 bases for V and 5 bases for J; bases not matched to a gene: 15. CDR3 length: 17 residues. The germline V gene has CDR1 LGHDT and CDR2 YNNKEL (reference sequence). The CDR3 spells CASSPTPRAGGGETQYF. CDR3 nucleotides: TGTGCCAGCAGCCCCACCCCGCGGGCGGGGGGCGGGGAGACCCAGTACTTC.

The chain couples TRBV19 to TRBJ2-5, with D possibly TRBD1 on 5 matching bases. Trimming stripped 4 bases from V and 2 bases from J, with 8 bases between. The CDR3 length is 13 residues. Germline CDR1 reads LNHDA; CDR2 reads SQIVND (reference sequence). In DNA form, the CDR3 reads TGTGCCAGTAGTAACCAGGGACAAGAGACCCAGTACTTC. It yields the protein CASSNQGQETQYF.

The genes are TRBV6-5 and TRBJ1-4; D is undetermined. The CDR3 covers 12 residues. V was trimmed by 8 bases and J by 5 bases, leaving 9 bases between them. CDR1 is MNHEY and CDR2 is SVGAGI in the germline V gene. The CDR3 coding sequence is TGTGCCAGCGGCCAGATAAATGAAAAACTGTTTTTT. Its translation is CASGQINEKLFF.

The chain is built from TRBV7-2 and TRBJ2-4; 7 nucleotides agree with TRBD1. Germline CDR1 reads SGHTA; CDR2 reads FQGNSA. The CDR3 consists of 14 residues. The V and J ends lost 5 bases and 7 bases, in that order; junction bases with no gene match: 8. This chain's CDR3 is CASSLVRDSNIQYF. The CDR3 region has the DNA TGTGCCAGCAGCCTAGTACGGGACAGTAACATTCAGTACTTC.

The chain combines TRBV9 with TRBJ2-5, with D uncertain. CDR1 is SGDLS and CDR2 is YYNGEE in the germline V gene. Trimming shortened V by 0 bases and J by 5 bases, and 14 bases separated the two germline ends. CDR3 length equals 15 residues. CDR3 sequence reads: CASSVGARSGETQYF. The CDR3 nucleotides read TGTGCCAGCAGCGTAGGGGCAAGGTCTGGGGAGACCCAGTACTTC.